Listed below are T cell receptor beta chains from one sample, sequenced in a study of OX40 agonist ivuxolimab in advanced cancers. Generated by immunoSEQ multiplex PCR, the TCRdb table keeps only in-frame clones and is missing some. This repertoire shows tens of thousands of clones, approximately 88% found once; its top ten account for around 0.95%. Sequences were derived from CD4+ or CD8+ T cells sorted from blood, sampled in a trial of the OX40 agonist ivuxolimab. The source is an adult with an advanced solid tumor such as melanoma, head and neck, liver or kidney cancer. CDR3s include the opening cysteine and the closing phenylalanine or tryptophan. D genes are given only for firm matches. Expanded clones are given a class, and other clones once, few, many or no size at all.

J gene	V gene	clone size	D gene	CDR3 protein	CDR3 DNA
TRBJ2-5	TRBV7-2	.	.	CASSWGSRRETQYF	TGTGCCAGCAGCTGGGGGTCGCGGAGGGAGACCCAGTACTTC
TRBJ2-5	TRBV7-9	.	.	CASSLGFGGAETQYF	TGTGCCAGCAGCTTGGGGTTCGGGGGCGCAGAGACCCAGTACTTC
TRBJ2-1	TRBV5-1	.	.	CASSLIAVEQFF	TGCGCCAGCAGCTTGATAGCGGTTGAGCAGTTCTTC
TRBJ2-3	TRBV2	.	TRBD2	CASSDDGRAIDTQYF	TGTGCCAGCAGTGATGACGGGAGGGCCATAGATACGCAGTATTTT
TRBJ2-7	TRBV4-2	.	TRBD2	CASSRGGGLGSYEQYF	TGTGCCAGCAGCCGGGGGGGTGGACTAGGGTCCTACGAGCAGTACTTC
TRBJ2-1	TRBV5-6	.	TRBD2	CASSPGRGDFYNEQFF	TGTGCCAGCAGCCCCGGGAGGGGGGACTTCTACAATGAGCAGTTCTTC
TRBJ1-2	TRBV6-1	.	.	CASSFRGGNGYTF	TGTGCCAGCAGTTTTCGAGGGGGGAACGGCTACACCTTC
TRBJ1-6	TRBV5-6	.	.	CASNPARAAYNSPLHF	TGTGCCAGCAACCCCGCCCGGGCAGCCTATAATTCACCCCTCCACTTT
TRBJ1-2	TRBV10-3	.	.	CAISARPGEELSGDPLYGYTF	TGTGCCATCAGTGCTAGGCCAGGGGAAGAGCTGAGCGGGGATCCCCTTTATGGCTACACCTTC
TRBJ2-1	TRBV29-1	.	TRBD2	CSAKGLAGVYNEQFF	TGCAGCGCTAAAGGACTAGCGGGAGTCTACAATGAGCAGTTCTTC
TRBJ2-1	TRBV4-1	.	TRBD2	CASSQGLAGANEQFF	TGCGCCAGCAGCCAAGGATTAGCGGGAGCCAATGAGCAGTTCTTC
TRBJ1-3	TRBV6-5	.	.	CASSYSGSSGNTIYF	TGTGCCAGCAGTTACTCAGGAAGCTCTGGAAACACCATATATTTT
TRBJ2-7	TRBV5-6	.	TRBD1	CASSSTDRAVEQYF	TGTGCCAGCAGCTCCACCGACAGGGCGGTCGAGCAGTACTTC
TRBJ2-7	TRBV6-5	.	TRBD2	CASSYLAGVREQYF	TGTGCCAGCAGTTACCTAGCGGGAGTAAGGGAGCAGTACTTC
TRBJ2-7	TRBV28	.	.	CASRSRGRERSYEQYF	TGTGCCAGCAGGTCCAGGGGGCGGGAGAGGTCCTACGAGCAGTACTTC
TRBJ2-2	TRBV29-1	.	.	CSADGHNTGELFF	TGCAGCGCCGACGGGCACAACACCGGGGAGCTGTTTTTT
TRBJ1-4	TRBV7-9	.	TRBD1	CASSTTGVPNEKLFF	TGTGCCAGCAGCACGACAGGGGTGCCTAATGAAAAACTGTTTTTT
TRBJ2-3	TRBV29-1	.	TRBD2	CSARAGTGTDTQYF	TGCAGCGCTAGAGCGGGAACGGGGACAGATACGCAGTATTTT
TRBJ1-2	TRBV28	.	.	CASSLSSRPPYGYTF	TGTGCCAGCAGTTTATCCTCCAGACCGCCATATGGCTACACCTTC
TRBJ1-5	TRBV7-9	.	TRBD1	CASSPGAGGTQPQHF	TGTGCCAGCAGCCCCGGGGCAGGGGGCACTCAGCCCCAGCATTTT
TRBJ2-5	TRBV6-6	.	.	CASSLQWGAKTQYF	TGTGCCAGCAGTCTGCAATGGGGGGCGAAGACCCAGTACTTC
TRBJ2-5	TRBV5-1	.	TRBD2	CASSLGAIAGEETQYF	TGCGCCAGCAGCTTGGGGGCTATTGCGGGAGAAGAGACCCAGTACTTC
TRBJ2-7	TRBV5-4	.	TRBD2	CASSLGVAGAYEQYF	TGTGCCAGCAGCTTGGGTGTAGCGGGAGCCTACGAGCAGTACTTC
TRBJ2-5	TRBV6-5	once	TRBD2	CASSRAGGGETQYF	TGTGCCAGCAGCCGGGCGGGGGGCGGAGAGACCCAGTACTTC
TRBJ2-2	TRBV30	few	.	CAWSENRAPTGELFF	TGTGCCTGGAGTGAAAACAGGGCGCCCACCGGGGAGCTGTTTTTT
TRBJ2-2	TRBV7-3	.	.	CASSLRAVTNTGELFF	TGTGCCAGCAGCTTACGGGCGGTAACGAACACCGGGGAGCTGTTTTTT
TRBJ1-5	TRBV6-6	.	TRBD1	CASSKKGQGRLRPQHF	TGTGCCAGCAGTAAAAAGGGACAGGGACGTCTTCGGCCCCAGCATTTT
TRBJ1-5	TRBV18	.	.	CASSADSINQPQHF	TGTGCCAGCTCAGCCGACAGTATTAATCAGCCCCAGCATTTT
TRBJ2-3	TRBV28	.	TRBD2	CASSPGLAGGTQYF	TGTGCCAGCAGTCCAGGACTAGCGGGAGGTACGCAGTATTTT
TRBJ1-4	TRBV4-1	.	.	CASSAQWARNEKLFF	TGCGCCAGCAGCGCCCAGTGGGCGAGGAATGAAAAACTGTTTTTT
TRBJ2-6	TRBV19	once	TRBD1	CASIRGPGANVLTF	TGTGCCAGTATAAGGGGGCCTGGGGCCAACGTCCTGACTTTC
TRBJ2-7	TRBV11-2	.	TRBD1	CASSSPGQYTYEQYF	TGTGCCAGCAGCTCTCCGGGACAGTACACCTACGAGCAGTACTTC
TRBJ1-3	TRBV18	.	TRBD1	CASSGQGHSGNTIYF	TGTGCCAGCTCCGGACAGGGGCACTCTGGAAACACCATATATTTT
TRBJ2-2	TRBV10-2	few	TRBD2	CASSESRLAGGPGELFF	TGCGCCAGCAGTGAGTCGAGGCTAGCGGGAGGTCCCGGGGAGCTGTTTTTT
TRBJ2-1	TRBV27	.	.	CASSSNFPGLEYNEQFF	TGTGCCAGCAGTTCGAACTTCCCAGGGTTGGAGTACAATGAGCAGTTCTTC
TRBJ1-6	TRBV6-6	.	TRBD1	CASSNRDRGNSPLHF	TGTGCCAGCAGTAACCGGGACAGGGGTAATTCACCCCTCCACTTT
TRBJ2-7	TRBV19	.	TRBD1	CASSVGTGGTYEQYF	TGTGCCAGTAGTGTCGGGACAGGGGGAACCTACGAGCAGTACTTC
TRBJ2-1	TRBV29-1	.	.	CSAIGQASSYNEQFF	TGCAGCGCCATTGGGCAGGCGAGCTCCTACAATGAGCAGTTCTTC
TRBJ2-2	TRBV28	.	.	CASSFWDTGELFF	TGTGCCAGCAGTTTCTGGGACACCGGGGAGCTGTTTTTT
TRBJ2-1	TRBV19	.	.	CASRSANSYNEQFF	TGTGCCAGCAGGAGTGCGAACTCCTACAATGAGCAGTTCTTC
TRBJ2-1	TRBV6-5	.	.	CASRASRTQQFF	TGTGCCAGCAGAGCCTCTAGGACGCAGCAGTTCTTC